The 4 T cell receptor beta chains reported below all come from one sample, sequenced in a study of blood T cells in healthy people across ages. It was with a sample-barcoded 5' primer and a J-beta primer mix that a second PCR of roughly 7 to 12 cycles was run. TCRdb reanalysed the 5' RACE reads using MiXCR and keeps one entry per CDR3 protein. The sample carries hundreds of thousands of distinct CDR3 sequences, roughly 50% recorded once. Material: blood. The receptor set was obtained from a man between 35 and 55 years old in good health.

In this sample, this clonotype turned up once. V gene TRBV20-1 combines with J gene TRBJ2-7, with 11 positions matching TRBD2. The CDR3 runs 14 residues. V gave up 7 bases and J gave up 1 base; unmatched junction bases: 6. The germline CDR1 and CDR2 sequences are DFQATT and SNEGSKA (reference sequence). The CDR3 protein is CSVKTSGNSYEQYF. In DNA, the CDR3 is TGCAGTGTTAAGACTAGCGGGAATTCCTACGAGCAGTACTTC.

The chain joins TRBV28 to TRBJ1-2; no firm D call. Germline CDR1 and CDR2: MDHEN and SYDVKM. The V end was cut by 5 bases, the J end by 2 bases, with 6 bases between. The CDR3 sequence is 12 residues long. In DNA, the CDR3 is TGTGCCAGCAGTCCACCCAACTATGGCTACACCTTC. Its protein product is CASSPPNYGYTF.

This clonotype was seen many times. This chain links TRBV3-1 with TRBJ2-1, with D possibly TRBD2 on 6 matching bases. Germline V gene lookup returns CDR1 LGHDT and CDR2 YNNKEL (reference sequence). The V end lost 4 bases, the J end lost 3 bases, and 16 bases lay between the germline ends. The CDR3 loop spans 16 amino acids. The CDR3 region is CASSPLTGELYNEQFF. Here the CDR3 DNA reads TGTGCCAGCAGCCCCCTTACGGGGGAACTCTACAATGAGCAGTTCTTC.

The chain recombines TRBV9 with TRBJ1-6; no reliable D call. The germline V and J ends were trimmed by 0 bases and 10 bases, with 8 bases remaining between them. The CDR3 consists of 13 residues. Germline CDR1 is SGDLS and CDR2 is YYNGEE. The CDR3, as DNA: TGTGCCAGCAGCGTAGGCGCACTCTCACCCCTCCACTTT. It specifies CASSVGALSPLHF.